This T cell receptor beta chain was identified during a study of immune evolution from preneoplasia to lung adenocarcinoma. The CDR3 length is 15 residues. The V segment lost 5 bases and the J segment 0 bases; nucleotides outside the gene matches: 4. The V gene's germline CDR1 is SEHNR and CDR2 FQNEAQ (reference sequence). The study, taken as a whole, reports: Normal lung had the highest top T cell clone frequencies.

Concerning this clone: The antigen is not known.

The method was immunoSEQ multiplex PCR; TCRdb's version includes in-frame clones alone and lacks a portion of them. The data contain around 6,800 clones, roughly 70% of them singletons. The sequenced material came from FFPE atypical adenomatous hyperplasia tissue from the lung. The subset here: atypical adenomatous hyperplasia (AAH), lung preneoplasia. The gene calls are TRBV7-9 and TRBJ1-3; 7 bases are a match to TRBD1. This TCR derives from a donor at least 70 years old with lung adenocarcinoma. Some clones in this sample may be carry-over from other donors' samples. CDR3 in DNA: TGTGCCAGCAGCCCGGACAGGTTCTCTGGAAACACCATATATTTT. Residues: CASSPDRFSGNTIYF. Drawing the rest from reference TRBV7-9 and TRBJ1-3, the complete variable domain is DTGVSQNPRHKITKRGQNVTFRCDPISEHNRLYWYRQTLGQGPEFLTYFQNEAQLEKSRLLSDRFSAERPKGSFSTLEIQRTEQGDSAMYLCASSPDRFSGNTIYFGEGSWLTVV.